The 15 T cell receptor beta chains below were found in one sample sequenced in a study of monozygotic twins with inflammatory bowel disease (dated by TCRdb to about 2019). Receptor libraries were prepared by 5' RACE. The sample was run on an Illumina HiSeq 2500. The reads were reprocessed in TCRdb, with one entry per CDR3 protein sequence and no accompanying DNA. The sample table includes 150,000 or so distinct CDR3 sequences. The ten largest clonotypes hold just under 7.5% of the sample. The specimen was blood. The receptor set was obtained from a human donor with ulcerative colitis or Crohn's disease, or a healthy co-twin of an affected twin (not recorded which).

The V and J genes are TRBV7-6 and TRBJ2-5; TCRdb picks TRBD2, but there is no DNA to check that call. CDR1 SGHVS and CDR2 FNYEAQ come from the germline V gene. The CDR3 length is 17 residues. Here the CDR3 reads CASSLWTSGVPQETQYF.

V usage is TRBV12-3 or TRBV12-4 and J usage is TRBJ1-1; the D call from TCRdb, TRBD1, cannot be confirmed without DNA. The CDR3 consists of 15 residues. CDR3 residues: CASSLDTGNNTEAFF.

The rearrangement links TRBV3-1 to TRBJ2-1. The germline V gene encodes CDR1 LGHDT and CDR2 YNNKEL (reference sequence). CDR3 size: 16 residues. This CDR3 reads CASSGSRFRLLDEQFF.

The chain couples TRBV20-1 to TRBJ2-2; there is no DNA to check the TCRdb D call of TRBD2. This CDR3 is 17 amino acids long. CDR1 is DFQATT and CDR2 is SNEGSKA in the germline V gene (reference sequence). The CDR3 sequence is CSASFGREGLGTGELFF.

This chain uses TRBV2 with TRBJ2-7. This CDR3 has 15 residues. Germline CDR1 reads SNHLY; CDR2 reads FYNNEI. CDR3 region: CASSEAFARAYEQYF.

The rearrangement joins TRBV20-1 to TRBJ2-4. Germline CDR1 reads DFQATT; CDR2 reads SNEGSKA (reference sequence). The CDR3 length is 13 residues. CDR3: CSAQTGMQNSQYF.

This chain links TRBV2 with TRBJ1-5; TCRdb returns TRBD1, unconfirmable since there is no DNA. In germline, CDR1 is SNHLY, CDR2 FYNNEI. This CDR3 has 14 residues. The CDR3 protein is CARSEQGINQPQHF.

The rearrangement uses TRBV4-2 and TRBJ2-5; TCRdb outputs TRBD2, but without DNA this stays unchecked. The germline V gene has CDR1 LGHNA and CDR2 YNFKEQ. This CDR3 comprises 14 residues. The CDR3 region is CASSQGVREETQYF.

This chain's CDR3 is CSANLRQGGDYGYTF. V is TRBV20-1 and J is TRBJ1-2; TCRdb proposes TRBD1, but this gene call is untestable without DNA. CDR3 length equals 15 residues. CDR1 is DFQATT, CDR2 SNEGSKA, per germline (reference sequence).

The genes are TRBV7-9 and TRBJ2-7; as DNA is missing, the TRBD1 call by TCRdb cannot be tested. CDR1 is SEHNR and CDR2 is FQNEAQ in the germline V gene (reference sequence). The CDR3 runs 15 residues. The CDR3 spells CASSPTGQETYEQYF.

This chain connects TRBV5-5 to TRBJ2-3. The CDR3 spans 15 residues. Germline V lookup: CDR1 SGHKS, CDR2 YYEKEE (reference sequence). The CDR3: CASSLVASSTDTQYF.

The chain combines TRBV6-2 or TRBV6-3 with TRBJ2-4; TCRdb's D call of TRBD2 is untestable without DNA. The CDR3 sequence is 15 residues long. The germline V gene encodes CDR1 MNHEY and CDR2 SVGEGT. The CDR3 region is CASSYYPGGQNIQYF.

The chain recombines TRBV6-2 or TRBV6-3 with TRBJ2-1; TCRdb reports TRBD2, a call that lacks DNA to check it against. CDR1 and CDR2 from the germline V gene are MNHEY and SVGEGT. This CDR3 has 14 amino acids. The CDR3 sequence: CASSLAGGPGEQFF.

V gene TRBV20-1 combines with J gene TRBJ2-1; checking the TCRdb D call of TRBD1 is not possible without DNA. CDR3 length: 13 residues. Germline V gene sequence: CDR1 DFQATT, CDR2 SNEGSKA (reference sequence). CDR3 sequence reads: CSARRDRYNEQFF.

The rearrangement links TRBV3-1 to TRBJ2-2. Germline loops: CDR1 LGHDT, CDR2 YNNKEL (reference sequence). CDR3 size: 13 residues. This CDR3 is CASNEPANGELFF.